This T cell receptor beta chain was identified during a study of blood T cell repertoires in COVID-19. On the study more broadly: T cells, B-cell-depleted T cells, or PBMCs supplied cDNA or gDNA.

Original analysis: Nucleated cell number was recorded as an estimate derived from reference gene primer amplification. Clones were sequenced by immunoSEQ multiplex PCR, and TCRdb holds only the in-frame ones, with some missing. V, J and clone size are taken as reported in that table, and D and trimming were inferred from the DNA itself. The repertoire holds 65,000 to 90,000 clones, with roughly three quarters as singletons. This CDR3 has 16 residues. The J gene is TRBJ2-7, the V gene TRBV12-2; the D call in the table, TRBD1, was not verified against the DNA. TRBV12-2 represents a pseudogene. The sequenced sample was peripheral blood. This receptor was obtained from a man aged 70-80 years with active or convalescent COVID-19. CDR3 nucleotide sequence: TGTGCAAGTCGCCCTGTCTTCCCCACACGTATCTACGAGCAGTACTTC. This sequence encodes CASRPVFPTRIYEQYF.